This TCR beta chain comes out of a study of blood T cell repertoires in COVID-19 (dated by TCRdb to 2020 to 2021). With respect to the entire study: Samples from collaborators originated in the United States, Italy and Spain and spanned both the acute and convalescent phases of COVID-19. The material from the prospective study consisted of cDNA or gDNA derived from T cells, B-cell-depleted T cells, or PBMCs. The dataset comprised deeply sampled blood TCRbeta repertoires from subjects exposed to, actively infected with, or recovered from COVID-19. The repertoires were released in a freely available public database intended as a resource for research on the immune response to SARS-CoV-2. Samples were obtained from the ongoing ImmuneRACE study (first 160 participants) and from approximately 1,200 subjects provided by 6 global collaborators. Nearly every sample came with metadata listing a de-identified subject ID, COVID-19 status, age in years and sex. Where available, HLA class I and class II types were taken from metadata supplied by the sample provider and were not determined by assay-based typing. Study-wide findings and limitations: The amount of clinical and demographic metadata varied by source and participant and was provided uncurated.

V and J are trimmed by 1 base and 6 bases, and the gene matches miss 3 bases of the junction. CDR1 and CDR2 are read off the germline V gene as SGDLS and YYNGEE. From the cysteine up to the phenylalanine, the CDR3 has a length of 14 residues. Only the CDR3 region is kept as DNA, spanning 42 bases read in frame from base 1. TCRbeta CDR3 regions were amplified from genomic DNA using the immunoSEQ Assay, a bias-controlled multiplex PCR. Per the source publication's procedure: Nucleated cell counts per sample were estimated from amplification of reference gene primers within the assay. Sequence reads were collapsed and filtered to measure the absolute abundance of every unique TCRbeta CDR3 rearrangement. Productive Simpson clonality was computed per sample as the square root of Simpson's diversity index over productive rearrangements. Imported from immuneACCESS, the table was reduced by TCRdb to in-frame sequences with V and J called. These copies leave out some clones; in studies compared against another copy, an unresolved V gene accounts for under half, and the cause of the remainder is not known. D and trimming were read from the DNA, whereas the V and J calls and clone size are those reported in that table. This sample has a few hundred thousand clones in its table, and 85% of those were observed once. The ten largest make up just over 7% of the sample.

Each collaborating institution followed its own protocols to collect whole blood in K2EDTA tubes. Collaborator samples were shipped for TCRbeta analysis as frozen whole blood, isolated PBMCs, or DNA extracted from either sample type. This clone came up a few times. The clone's antigen remains unknown. Base quality data are lacking; no much larger clone is found one base away. The chain employs TRBV9 and TRBJ1-5; 8 central nucleotides agree with TRBD1. The TCR comes from a human donor in a cohort sampled during active COVID-19. The material sequenced was peripheral blood. The DNA sequence follows: TGTGCCAGCAGCGTACAGGGGACAGGTCAGCCCCAGCATTTT. Its protein product is CASSVQGTGQPQHF.